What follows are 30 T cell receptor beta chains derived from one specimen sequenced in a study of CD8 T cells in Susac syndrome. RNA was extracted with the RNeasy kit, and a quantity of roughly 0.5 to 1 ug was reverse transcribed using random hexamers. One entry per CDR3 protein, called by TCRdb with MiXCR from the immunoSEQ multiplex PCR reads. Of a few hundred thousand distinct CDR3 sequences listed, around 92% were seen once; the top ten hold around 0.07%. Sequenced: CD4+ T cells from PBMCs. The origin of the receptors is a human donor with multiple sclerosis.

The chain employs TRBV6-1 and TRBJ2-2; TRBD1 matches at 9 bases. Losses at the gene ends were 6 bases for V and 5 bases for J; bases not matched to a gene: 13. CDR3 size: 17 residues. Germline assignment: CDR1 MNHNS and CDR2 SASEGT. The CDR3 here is CASRLQPGQGSTGELFF. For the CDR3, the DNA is TGTGCCAGCAGACTCCAACCGGGACAGGGATCGACCGGGGAGCTGTTTTTT.

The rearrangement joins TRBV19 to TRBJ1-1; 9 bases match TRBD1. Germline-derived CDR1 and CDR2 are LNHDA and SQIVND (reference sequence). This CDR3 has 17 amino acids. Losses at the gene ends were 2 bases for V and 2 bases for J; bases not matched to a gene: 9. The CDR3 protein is CASSITPDRGTNTEAFF. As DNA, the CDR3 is TGTGCCAGTAGTATAACCCCGGACAGGGGAACCAACACTGAAGCTTTCTTT.

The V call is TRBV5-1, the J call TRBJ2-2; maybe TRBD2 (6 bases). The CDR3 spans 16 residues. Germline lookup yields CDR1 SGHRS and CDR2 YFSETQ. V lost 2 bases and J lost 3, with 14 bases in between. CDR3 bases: TGCGCCAGCAGCTTCGACGGGACTGCCTACACCGGGGAGCTGTTTTTT. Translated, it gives CASSFDGTAYTGELFF.

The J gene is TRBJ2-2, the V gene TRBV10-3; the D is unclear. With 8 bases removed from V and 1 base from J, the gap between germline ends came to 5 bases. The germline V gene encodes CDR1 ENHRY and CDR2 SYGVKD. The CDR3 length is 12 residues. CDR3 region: CAIGLNTGELFF. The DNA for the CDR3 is TGTGCCATCGGGTTGAACACCGGGGAGCTGTTTTTT.

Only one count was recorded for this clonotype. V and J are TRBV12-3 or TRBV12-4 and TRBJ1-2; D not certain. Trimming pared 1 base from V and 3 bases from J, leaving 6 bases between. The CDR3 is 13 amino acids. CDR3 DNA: TGTGCCAGCAGTTTAGGGCAGGACTATGGCTACACCTTC. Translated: CASSLGQDYGYTF.

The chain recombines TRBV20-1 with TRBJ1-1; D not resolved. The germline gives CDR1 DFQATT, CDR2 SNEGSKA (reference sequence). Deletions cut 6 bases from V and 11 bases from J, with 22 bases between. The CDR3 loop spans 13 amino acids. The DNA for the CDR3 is TGCAGTGCCAAACACCAGGCCGTAGGCTCCGCTTTCTTT. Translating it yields CSAKHQAVGSAFF.

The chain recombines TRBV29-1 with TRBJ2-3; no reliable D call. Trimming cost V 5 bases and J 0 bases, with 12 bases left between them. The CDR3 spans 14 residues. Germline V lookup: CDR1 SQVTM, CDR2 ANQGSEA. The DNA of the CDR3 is TGCAGCGTTTCCCCACCGGCTAGCACAGATACGCAGTATTTT. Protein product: CSVSPPASTDTQYF.

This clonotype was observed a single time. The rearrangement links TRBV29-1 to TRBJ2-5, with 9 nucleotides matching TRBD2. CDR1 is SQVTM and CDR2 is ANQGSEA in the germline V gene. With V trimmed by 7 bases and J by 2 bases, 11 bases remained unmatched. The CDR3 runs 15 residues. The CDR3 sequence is CSAIPAAGGQETQYF. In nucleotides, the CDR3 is TGCAGCGCTATCCCGGCGGCGGGGGGGCAAGAGACCCAGTACTTC.

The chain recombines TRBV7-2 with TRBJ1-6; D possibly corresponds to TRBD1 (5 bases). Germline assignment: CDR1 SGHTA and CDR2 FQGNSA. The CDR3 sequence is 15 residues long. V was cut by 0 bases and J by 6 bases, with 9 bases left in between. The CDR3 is CASSLARTLNSPLHF. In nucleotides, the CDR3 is TGTGCCAGCAGCTTAGCGCGGACACTTAATTCACCCCTCCACTTT.

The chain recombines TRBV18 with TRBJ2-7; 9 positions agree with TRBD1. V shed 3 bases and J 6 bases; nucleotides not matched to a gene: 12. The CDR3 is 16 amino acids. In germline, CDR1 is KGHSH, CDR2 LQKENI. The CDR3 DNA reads TGTGCCAGCTCACCGAACCGTGGGACAGGGTACGCCGAGCAGTACTTC. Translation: CASSPNRGTGYAEQYF.

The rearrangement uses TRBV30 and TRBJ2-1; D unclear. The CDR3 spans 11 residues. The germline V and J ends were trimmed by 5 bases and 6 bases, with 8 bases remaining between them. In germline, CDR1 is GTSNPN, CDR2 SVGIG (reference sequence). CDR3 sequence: CAWSLLNEQFF. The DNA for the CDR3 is TGTGCCTGGTCCCTGCTCAATGAGCAGTTCTTC.

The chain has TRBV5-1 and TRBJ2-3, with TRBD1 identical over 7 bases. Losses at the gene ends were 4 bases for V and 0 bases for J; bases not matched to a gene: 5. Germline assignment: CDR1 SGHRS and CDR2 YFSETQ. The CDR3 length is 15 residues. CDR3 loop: CASSGDRPSTDTQYF. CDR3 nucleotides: TGCGCCAGCAGCGGGGACAGACCTAGCACAGATACGCAGTATTTT.

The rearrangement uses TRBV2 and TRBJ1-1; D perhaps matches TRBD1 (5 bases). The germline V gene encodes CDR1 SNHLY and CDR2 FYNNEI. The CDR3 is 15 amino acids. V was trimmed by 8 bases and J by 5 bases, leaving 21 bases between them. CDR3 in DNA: TGTGCCAGCCTTCTATTCCCAGGGAGGGGAACTGAAGCTTTCTTT. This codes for CASLLFPGRGTEAFF. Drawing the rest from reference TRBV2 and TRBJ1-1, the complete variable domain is EPEVTQTPSHQVTQMGQEVILRCVPISNHLYFYWYRQILGQKVEFLVSFYNNEISEKSEIFDDQFSVERPDGSNFTLKIRSTKLEDSAMYFCASLLFPGRGTEAFFGQGTRLTVV.

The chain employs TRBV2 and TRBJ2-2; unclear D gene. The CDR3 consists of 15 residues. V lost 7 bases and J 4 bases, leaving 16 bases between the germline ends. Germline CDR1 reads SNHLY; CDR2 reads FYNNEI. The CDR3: CASKYMTAVTGELFF. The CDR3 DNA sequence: TGTGCCAGCAAATATATGACTGCGGTCACCGGGGAGCTGTTTTTT.

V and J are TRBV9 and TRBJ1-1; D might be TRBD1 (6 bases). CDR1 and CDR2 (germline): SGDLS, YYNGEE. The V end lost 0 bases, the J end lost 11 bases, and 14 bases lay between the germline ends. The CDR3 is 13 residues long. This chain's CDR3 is CASSVEAGGPAFF. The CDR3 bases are TGTGCCAGCAGCGTAGAGGCGGGGGGCCCGGCTTTCTTT.

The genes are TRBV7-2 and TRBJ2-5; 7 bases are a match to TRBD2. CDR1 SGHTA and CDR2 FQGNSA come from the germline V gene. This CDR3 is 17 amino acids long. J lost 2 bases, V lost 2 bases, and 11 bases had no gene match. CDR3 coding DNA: TGTGCCAGCAGCTTATTGCCCCCCTCTAGCGGTCAAGAGACCCAGTACTTC. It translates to CASSLLPPSSGQETQYF. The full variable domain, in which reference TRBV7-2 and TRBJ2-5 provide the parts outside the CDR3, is GAGVSQSPSNKVTEKGKDVELRCDPISGHTALYWYRQSLGQGLEFLIYFQGNSAPDKSGLPSDRFSAERTGGSVSTLTIQRTQQEDSAVYLCASSLLPPSSGQETQYFGPGTRLLVL.

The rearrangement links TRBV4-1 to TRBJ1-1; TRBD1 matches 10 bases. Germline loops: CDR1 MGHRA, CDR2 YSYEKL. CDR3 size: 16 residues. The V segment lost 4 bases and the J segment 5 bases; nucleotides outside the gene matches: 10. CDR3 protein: CASSRAGTGVLTEAFF. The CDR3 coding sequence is TGCGCCAGCAGCCGGGCCGGGACAGGGGTACTTACTGAAGCTTTCTTT.

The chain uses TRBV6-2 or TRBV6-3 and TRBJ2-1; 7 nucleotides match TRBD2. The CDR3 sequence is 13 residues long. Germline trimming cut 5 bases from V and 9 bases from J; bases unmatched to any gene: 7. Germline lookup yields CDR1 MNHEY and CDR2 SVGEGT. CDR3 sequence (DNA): TGTGCCAGCAGTAAACCTAGCGGCACTGAGCAGTTCTTC. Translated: CASSKPSGTEQFF.

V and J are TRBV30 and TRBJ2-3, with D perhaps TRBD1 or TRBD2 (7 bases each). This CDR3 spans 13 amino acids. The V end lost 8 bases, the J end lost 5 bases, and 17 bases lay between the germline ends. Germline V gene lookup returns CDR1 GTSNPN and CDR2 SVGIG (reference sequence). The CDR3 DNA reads TGTGCCGCGCAGGGGGGGGTAGAAGATACGCAGTATTTT. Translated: CAAQGGVEDTQYF. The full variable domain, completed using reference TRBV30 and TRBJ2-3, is SQTIHQWPATLVQPVGSPLSLECTVEGTSNPNLYWYRQAAGRGLQLLFYSVGIGQISSEVPQNLSASRPQDRQFILSSKKLLLSDSGFYLCAAQGGVEDTQYFGPGTRLTVL.

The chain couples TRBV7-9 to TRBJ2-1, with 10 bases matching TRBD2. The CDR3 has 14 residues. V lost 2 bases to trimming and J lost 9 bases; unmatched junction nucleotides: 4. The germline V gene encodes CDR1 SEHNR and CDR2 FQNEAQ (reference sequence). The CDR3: CASSLIAGGGEQFF. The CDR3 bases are TGTGCCAGCAGCTTAATAGCGGGAGGCGGTGAGCAGTTCTTC.

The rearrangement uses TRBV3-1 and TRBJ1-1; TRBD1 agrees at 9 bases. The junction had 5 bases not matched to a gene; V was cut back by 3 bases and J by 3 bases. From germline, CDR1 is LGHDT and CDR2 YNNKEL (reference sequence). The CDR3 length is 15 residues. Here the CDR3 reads CASSHPGQGYTEAFF. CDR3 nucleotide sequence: TGTGCCAGCAGCCACCCGGGACAGGGCTACACTGAAGCTTTCTTT.

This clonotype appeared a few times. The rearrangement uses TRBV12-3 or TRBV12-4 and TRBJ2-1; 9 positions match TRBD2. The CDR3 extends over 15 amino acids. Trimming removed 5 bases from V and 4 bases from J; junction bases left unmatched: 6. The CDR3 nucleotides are TGTGCCAGCAGTGTAAGCGGGGGGACGTACAATGAGCAGTTCTTC. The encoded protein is CASSVSGGTYNEQFF.

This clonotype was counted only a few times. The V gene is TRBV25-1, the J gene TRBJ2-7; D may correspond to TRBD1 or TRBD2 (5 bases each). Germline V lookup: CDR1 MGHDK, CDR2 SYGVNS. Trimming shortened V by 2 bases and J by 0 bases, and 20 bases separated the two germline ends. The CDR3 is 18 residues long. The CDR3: CASSETGTTGRHSYEQYF. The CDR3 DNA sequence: TGTGCCAGCAGTGAAACCGGGACCACAGGCCGGCACTCCTACGAGCAGTACTTC.

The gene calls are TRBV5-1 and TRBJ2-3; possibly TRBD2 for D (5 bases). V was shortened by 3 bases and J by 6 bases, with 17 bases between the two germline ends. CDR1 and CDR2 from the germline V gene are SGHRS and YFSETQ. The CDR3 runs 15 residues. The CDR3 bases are TGCGCCAGCAGCTATTACGGCGGGCTTTGGGATACGCAGTATTTT. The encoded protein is CASSYYGGLWDTQYF.

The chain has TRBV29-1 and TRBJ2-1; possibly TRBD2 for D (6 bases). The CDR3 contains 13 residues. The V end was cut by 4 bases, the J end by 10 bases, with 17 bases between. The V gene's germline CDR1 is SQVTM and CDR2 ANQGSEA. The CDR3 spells CSVGLWGGKEQFF. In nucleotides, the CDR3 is TGCAGCGTTGGATTGTGGGGCGGGAAGGAGCAGTTCTTC.

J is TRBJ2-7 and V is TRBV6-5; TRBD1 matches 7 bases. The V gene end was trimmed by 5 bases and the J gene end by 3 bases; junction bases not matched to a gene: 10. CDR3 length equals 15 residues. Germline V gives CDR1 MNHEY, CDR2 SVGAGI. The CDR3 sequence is CASSAPGGVGYEQYF. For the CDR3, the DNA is TGTGCCAGCAGTGCCCCAGGGGGTGTCGGCTACGAGCAGTACTTC.

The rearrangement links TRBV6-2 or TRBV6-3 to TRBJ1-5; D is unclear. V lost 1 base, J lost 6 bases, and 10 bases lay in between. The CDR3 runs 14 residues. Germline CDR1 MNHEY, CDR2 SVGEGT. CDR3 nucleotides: TGTGCCAGCAGTTACTACGGGAACACTCAGCCCCAGCATTTT. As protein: CASSYYGNTQPQHF.

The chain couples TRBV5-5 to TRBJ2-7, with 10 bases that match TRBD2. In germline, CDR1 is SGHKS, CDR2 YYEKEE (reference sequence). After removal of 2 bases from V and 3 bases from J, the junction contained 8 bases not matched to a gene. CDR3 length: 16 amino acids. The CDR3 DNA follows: TGTGCCAGCAGCTTTGTCTCGGGACTAGCGCTCTACGAGCAGTACTTC. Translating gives CASSFVSGLALYEQYF.

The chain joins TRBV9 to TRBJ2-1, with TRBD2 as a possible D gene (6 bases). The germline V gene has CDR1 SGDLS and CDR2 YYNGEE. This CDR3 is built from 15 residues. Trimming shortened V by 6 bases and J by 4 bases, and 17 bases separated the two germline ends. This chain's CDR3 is CASTYGLAWYNEQFF. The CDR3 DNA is TGTGCCAGCACCTATGGGCTAGCGTGGTACAATGAGCAGTTCTTC.

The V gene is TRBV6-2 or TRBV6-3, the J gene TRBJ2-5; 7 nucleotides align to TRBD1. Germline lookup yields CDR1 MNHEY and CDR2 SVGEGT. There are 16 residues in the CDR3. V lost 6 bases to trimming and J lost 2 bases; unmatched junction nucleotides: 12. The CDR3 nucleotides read TGTGCCAGCAGCCCACGCAGGGGGATCCGTCAAGAGACCCAGTACTTC. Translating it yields CASSPRRGIRQETQYF.